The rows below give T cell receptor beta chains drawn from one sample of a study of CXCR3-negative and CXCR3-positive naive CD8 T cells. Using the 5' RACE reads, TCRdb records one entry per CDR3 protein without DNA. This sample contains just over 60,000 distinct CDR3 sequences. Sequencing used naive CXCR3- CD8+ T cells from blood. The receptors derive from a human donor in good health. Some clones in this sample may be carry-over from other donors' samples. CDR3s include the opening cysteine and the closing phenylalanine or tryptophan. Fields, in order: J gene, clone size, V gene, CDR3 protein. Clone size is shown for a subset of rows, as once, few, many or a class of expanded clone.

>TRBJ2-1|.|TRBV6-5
CASSYTPTSGINNEQFF
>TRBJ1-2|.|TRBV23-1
CASSQSRTVLLNYGYTF
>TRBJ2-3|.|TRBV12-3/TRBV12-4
CASRPGTSGADTQYF
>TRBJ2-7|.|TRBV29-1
CSVGQGRAYEQYF
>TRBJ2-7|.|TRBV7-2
CASSLISYEQYF
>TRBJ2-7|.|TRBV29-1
CSVATGGGEQYF
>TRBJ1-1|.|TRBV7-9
CASSLAVSDRGTEAFF
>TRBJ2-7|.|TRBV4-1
CASSPTPGRPYEQYF
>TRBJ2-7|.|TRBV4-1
CASSQRGVAGTYYEQYF
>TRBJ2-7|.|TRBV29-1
CSVDISGSYEQYF
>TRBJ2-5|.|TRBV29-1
CSVEVAGQETQYF
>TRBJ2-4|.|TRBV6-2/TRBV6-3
CASSYDIAKNIQYF
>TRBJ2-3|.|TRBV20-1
CSATGRERADTQYF
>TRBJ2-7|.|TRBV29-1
CSVTLRTDYEQYF
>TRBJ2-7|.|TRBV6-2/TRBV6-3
CASSSPGGTSFEQYF
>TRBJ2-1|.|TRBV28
CASCLTLYNEQFF
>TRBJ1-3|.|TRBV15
CATSRVNPGVLVRNTIYF
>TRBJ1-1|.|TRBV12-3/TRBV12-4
CASTFPQTKTGGTEAFF
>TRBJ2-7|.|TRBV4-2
CASSQGSLEQYF
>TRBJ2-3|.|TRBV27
CASSPLEGPYTDTQYF
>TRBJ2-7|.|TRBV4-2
CASSPRSVQFEQYF
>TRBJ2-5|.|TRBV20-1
CSARQKETQYF
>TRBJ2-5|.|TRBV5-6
CASSLEELEYQETQYF
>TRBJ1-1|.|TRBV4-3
CASSQDRQGGVNTEAFF
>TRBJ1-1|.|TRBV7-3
CASSFLLSTEAFF
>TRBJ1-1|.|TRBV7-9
CASSFAGKDTEAFF
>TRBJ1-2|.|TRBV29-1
CSVEDLGQTYGYTF
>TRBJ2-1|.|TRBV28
CASSFVTSGGAGEQFF
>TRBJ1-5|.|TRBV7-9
CASSAEVGDFNQPQHF
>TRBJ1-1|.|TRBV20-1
CSGGTGRLGNTEAFF
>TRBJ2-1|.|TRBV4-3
CASSQRGVGGNEQFF
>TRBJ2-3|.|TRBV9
CASSGDRATQYF
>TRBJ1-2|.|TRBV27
CASSLLGGDGYTF
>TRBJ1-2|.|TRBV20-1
CSARTGVGNYGYTF
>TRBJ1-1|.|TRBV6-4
CASSADGREDEAFF
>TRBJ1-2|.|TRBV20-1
CSARELEGGVSYGYTF
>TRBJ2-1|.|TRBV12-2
CASRLAGGFYEQFF
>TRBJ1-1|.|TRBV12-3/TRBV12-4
CASSRDREFEAFF
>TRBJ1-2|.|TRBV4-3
CASSQVLPGNYGYTF
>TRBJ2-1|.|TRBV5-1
CASHSSGSSREQFF
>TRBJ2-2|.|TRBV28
CASSLSSTNTGELFF
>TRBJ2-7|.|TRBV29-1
CSVAGRAGDSSYEQYF
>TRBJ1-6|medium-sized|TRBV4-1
CASSQALIGTGGGSPLHF
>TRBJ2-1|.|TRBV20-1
CSARGMAGGPNEQFF
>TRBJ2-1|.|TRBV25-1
CASSVLPPSGGANEQFF
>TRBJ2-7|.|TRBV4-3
CASSTGTLDSYEQYF
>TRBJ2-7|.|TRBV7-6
CASSSREGPGLYEQYF
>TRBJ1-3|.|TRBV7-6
CASREGTGALGNTIYF
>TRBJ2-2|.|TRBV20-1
CSARDPWRENTGELFF
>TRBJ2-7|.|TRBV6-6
CASSGLAGGPSYEQYF
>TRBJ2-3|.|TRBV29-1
CSVPGGFTDTQYF
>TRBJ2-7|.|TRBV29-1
CSVEAGPNSYEQYF
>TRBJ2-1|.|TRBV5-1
CASSLELAGTHNEQFF
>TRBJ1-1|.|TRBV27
CASGRLQGLPEAFF
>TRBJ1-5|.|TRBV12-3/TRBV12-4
CASSLQGYGNQPQHF